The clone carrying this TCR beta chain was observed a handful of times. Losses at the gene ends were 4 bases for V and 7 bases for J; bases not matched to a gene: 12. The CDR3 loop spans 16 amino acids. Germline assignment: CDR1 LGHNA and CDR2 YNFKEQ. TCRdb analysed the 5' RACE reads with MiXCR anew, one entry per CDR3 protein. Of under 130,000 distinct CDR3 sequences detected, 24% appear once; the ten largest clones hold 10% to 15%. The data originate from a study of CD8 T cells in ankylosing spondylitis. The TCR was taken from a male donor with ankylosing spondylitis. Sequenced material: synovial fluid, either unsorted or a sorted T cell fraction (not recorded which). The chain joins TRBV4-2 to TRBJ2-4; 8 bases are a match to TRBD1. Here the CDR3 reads CASSLRQGASENIQYF. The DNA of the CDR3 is TGTGCCAGCAGCCTGCGCCAGGGGGCATCAGAGAACATTCAGTACTTC.